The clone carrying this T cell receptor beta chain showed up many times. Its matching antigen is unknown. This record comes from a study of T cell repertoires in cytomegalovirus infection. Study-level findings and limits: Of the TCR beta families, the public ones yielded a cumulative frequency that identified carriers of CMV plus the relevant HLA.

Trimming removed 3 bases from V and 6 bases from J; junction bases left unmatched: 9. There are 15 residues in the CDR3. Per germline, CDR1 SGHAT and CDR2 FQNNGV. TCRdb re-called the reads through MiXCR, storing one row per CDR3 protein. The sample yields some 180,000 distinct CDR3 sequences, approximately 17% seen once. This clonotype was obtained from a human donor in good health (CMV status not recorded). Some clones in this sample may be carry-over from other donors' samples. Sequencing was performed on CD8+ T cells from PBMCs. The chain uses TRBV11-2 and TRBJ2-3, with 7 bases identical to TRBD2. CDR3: CASSFGTTLGDTQYF. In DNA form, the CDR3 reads TGTGCCAGCAGCTTCGGGACTACCCTTGGGGATACGCAGTATTTT.